The sequence of this TCR beta chain was determined in a study of cytomegalovirus exposure and HLA in healthy donors. About the research overall: The 666 first-cohort repertoires shared a platform with the approximately 120 validation repertoires, as reported in a later analysis. Broader study findings: Three CMV-associated chains proved CMV antigen-specific in vitro. Generally TCR sequences proved uncommon, though certain public TCRs appeared in numerous donors.

Using immunoSEQ multiplex PCR, the repertoire was profiled, and TCRdb retains in-frame clones only, with some absent. The repertoire holds approximately 280,000 clones, with about 86% as singletons. Regarding this clone: Its antigen is currently unknown.

The validation cohort, a group of 120 subjects, included the donors and was separate from the roughly 670-subject first cohort. With V trimmed by 2 bases and J by 6 bases, 5 bases remained unmatched. CDR1 MNHEY and CDR2 SVGAGI come from the germline V gene. The CDR3 has 15 residues. Sequenced: PBMCs. The receptor was derived from a woman between 18 and 30 years old in good health and CMV-seronegative. The chain is built from TRBV6-5 and TRBJ1-5, with TRBD1 matching over 9 bases. The CDR3 loop reads CASSYTTGGGQPQHF. The CDR3, as DNA: TGTGCCAGCAGTTACACTACAGGGGGCGGTCAGCCCCAGCATTTT.